These 21 T cell receptor beta chains were sequenced from one sample in a study of early T cells in non-severe SARS-CoV-2 infection. TCRdb processed the 5' RACE reads anew with MiXCR; each CDR3 protein has one entry. The sample holds under 70,000 distinct CDR3 sequences, about 13% seen once. The sample in question was whole blood, obtained at baseline. These receptors were obtained from an adult who was a healthcare worker with PCR-confirmed SARS-CoV-2 infection or an uninfected control (not recorded which).

This clonotype was found a few times. The chain uses TRBV12-3 or TRBV12-4 and TRBJ1-2; 10 bases line up with TRBD1. CDR3 length equals 18 residues. Trimming cost V 5 bases and J 4 bases; bases outside gene matches: 16. The CDR3 sequence: CASSLPGTGAFEGYGYTF. The CDR3 coding sequence is TGTGCCAGCAGTCTCCCGGGGACAGGGGCTTTTGAAGGCTATGGCTACACCTTC.

The table lists this clonotype with a few counts. The chain recombines TRBV3-1 with TRBJ2-3, with D tentatively TRBD1 (6 bases). The V gene lost 4 bases and the J gene lost 5 bases, with 13 bases spanning the gap. CDR1 is LGHDT, CDR2 YNNKEL, per germline (reference sequence). The CDR3 extends over 14 amino acids. CDR3 nucleotide sequence: TGTGCCAGCAGCCGAACAGGGCGCGGAGATACGCAGTATTTT. It is translated as CASSRTGRGDTQYF.

In this sample, this clonotype turned up a few times. The chain uses TRBV6-1 and TRBJ1-6, with D hard to call. Looked up from germline, CDR1 is MNHNS and CDR2 is SASEGT. The CDR3 is 13 residues long. Trimming shortened V by 1 base and J by 7 bases, and 5 bases separated the two germline ends. CDR3 in amino acids: CASSEGINSPLHF. DNA for the CDR3: TGTGCCAGCAGTGAAGGGATAAATTCACCCCTCCACTTT.

The gene calls are TRBV18 and TRBJ2-1; TRBD1 agrees at 7 bases. The germline CDR1 and CDR2 sequences are KGHSH and LQKENI. This CDR3 is 17 amino acids long. The V segment lost 2 bases and the J segment 8 bases; nucleotides outside the gene matches: 15. The CDR3 loop reads CASSPLHGSIQGDEQFF. For the CDR3, the DNA is TGTGCCAGCTCACCATTACACGGGTCCATCCAGGGGGATGAGCAGTTCTTC.

This clonotype was seen only a few times. This chain connects TRBV6-1 to TRBJ2-2, with D maybe TRBD2 (6 bases). This CDR3 comprises 14 residues. Between the trimmed V and J ends, which lost 9 bases and 3 bases, there was a span of 14 bases. Germline assignment: CDR1 MNHNS and CDR2 SASEGT. CDR3 residues: CASLWRADTGELFF. The CDR3 region has the DNA TGTGCCAGTCTCTGGAGGGCCGACACCGGGGAGCTGTTTTTT.

The sample holds a few counts of this clonotype. The chain links TRBV6-5 to TRBJ2-7; D possibly corresponds to TRBD2 (7 bases). The germline V and J ends were trimmed by 6 bases and 6 bases, with 15 bases remaining between them. The CDR3 runs to 13 residues. Germline V gene data show CDR1 as MNHEY and CDR2 as SVGAGI. Here the CDR3 DNA reads TGTGCCAGCAGGAGGGGAGGGGGAGGCGAGCAGTACTTC. It encodes CASRRGGGGEQYF.

V usage is TRBV27 and J usage is TRBJ1-1; possible D gene TRBD1, 6 bases. V lost 9 bases, J lost 4 bases, and 18 bases lay in between. The CDR3 loop spans 14 amino acids. Germline V gene lookup returns CDR1 MNHEY and CDR2 SMNVEV (reference sequence). The CDR3 loop reads CASGSGVGGTEAFF. CDR3 in DNA: TGTGCCAGTGGTTCAGGGGTAGGAGGCACTGAAGCTTTCTTT.

The chain couples TRBV5-1 to TRBJ2-7; D gene uncertain. Germline V gene sequence: CDR1 SGHRS, CDR2 YFSETQ. The CDR3 extends over 13 amino acids. Trimming left V 0 bases short and J 3 bases short, with 7 bases between. DNA for the CDR3: TGCGCCAGCAGCTTGGGACATCGCTACGAGCAGTACTTC. As protein: CASSLGHRYEQYF.

This clonotype showed up just a few times. This chain joins TRBV9 and TRBJ2-3; 7 nucleotides agree with TRBD1. The CDR3 has 15 residues. The ends lost 4 bases at V and 0 bases at J; junction bases unmatched: 5. Per the germline V gene, CDR1 is SGDLS and CDR2 is YYNGEE. In DNA, the CDR3 is TGTGCCAGCAGCACCCACAGGGGAAGCACAGATACGCAGTATTTT. Translation: CASSTHRGSTDTQYF. The whole variable domain, remainder taken from reference TRBV9 and TRBJ2-3, is DSGVTQTPKHLITATGQRVTLRCSPRSGDLSVYWYQQSLDQGLQFLIQYYNGEERAKGNILERFSAQQFPDLHSELNLSSLELGDSALYFCASSTHRGSTDTQYFGPGTRLTVL.

This clonotype was counted only a few times. V is TRBV5-1 and J is TRBJ1-1; D gene unclear. Trimming took 4 bases from V and 1 from J, leaving 11 bases between them. From germline, CDR1 is SGHRS and CDR2 YFSETQ. CDR3 length: 14 residues. The DNA of the CDR3 is TGCGCCAGCAGCCCCCGGGAAAAGAACACTGAAGCTTTCTTT. Protein product: CASSPREKNTEAFF.

V and J are TRBV6-2 or TRBV6-3 and TRBJ1-4, with D perhaps matching TRBD1 (6 bases). The germline V gene encodes CDR1 MNHEY and CDR2 SVGEGT. The V end lost 6 bases, the J end lost 6 bases, and 17 bases lay between the germline ends. This CDR3 is built from 15 residues. CDR3 amino acids: CASSPFTGLDEKLFF. CDR3 in DNA: TGTGCCAGCAGCCCGTTTACAGGGCTGGATGAAAAACTGTTTTTT.

This clonotype turned up a few times. This chain uses TRBV20-1 with TRBJ2-5; weak D call: TRBD2 (6 bases). Trimming pared 5 bases from V and 5 bases from J, leaving 18 bases between. CDR1 DFQATT and CDR2 SNEGSKA come from the germline V gene (reference sequence). CDR3 length: 14 residues. The CDR3 nucleotides read TGCAGTGCTGCCCGGGACTCCCGTTGGGAGACCCAGTACTTC. This translates into CSAARDSRWETQYF.

The V gene is TRBV10-2, the J gene TRBJ1-1; D is ambiguous. The germline V gene has CDR1 WSHSY and CDR2 SAAADI. CDR3 length equals 15 residues. With 2 bases removed from V and 1 base from J, the gap between germline ends came to 11 bases. As DNA, the CDR3 is TGCGCCAGCAGTGAGCGTATTGGGAGGAACACTGAAGCTTTCTTT. Its translation: CASSERIGRNTEAFF.

This rearrangement joins TRBV19 to TRBJ2-3; D is uncertain. The V gene lost 5 bases and the J gene lost 5 bases, with 8 bases spanning the gap. Germline V gene data show CDR1 as LNHDA and CDR2 as SQIVND (reference sequence). The CDR3 is made up of 12 amino acids. DNA for the CDR3: TGTGCCAGTAGTGGACGGCTAGATACGCAGTATTTT. Translating it yields CASSGRLDTQYF.

V gene TRBV19 combines with J gene TRBJ1-2, with D possibly TRBD1 on 5 matching bases. Trimming left V 5 bases short and J 7 bases short, with 14 bases between. This CDR3 is built from 13 residues. Germline CDR1 and CDR2: LNHDA and SQIVND (reference sequence). The CDR3 region is CASSLRDVGGYTF. The CDR3 DNA sequence: TGTGCCAGTAGTTTACGGGACGTGGGTGGCTACACCTTC.

This clonotype was observed a handful of times. V is TRBV6-1 and J is TRBJ1-2; 8 nucleotides match TRBD1. Germline V CDR1 and CDR2: MNHNS, SASEGT. This CDR3 is 13 amino acids long. Trimming cost V 4 bases and J 8 bases; bases outside gene matches: 6. CDR3 in DNA: TGTGCCAGCAGTGCCGACAGGGGAAGAGGCTACACCTTC. As protein: CASSADRGRGYTF.

The chain has TRBV18 and TRBJ1-6; D gene ambiguous. The CDR3 is 12 residues long. Germline CDR1 and CDR2: KGHSH and LQKENI. Trimming cost V 2 bases and J 10 bases, with 6 bases left between them. The DNA of the CDR3 is TGTGCCAGCTCACCAGATGAATCACCCCTCCACTTT. Residues: CASSPDESPLHF.

The rearrangement joins TRBV4-1 to TRBJ2-7; D tentatively fits TRBD1 or TRBD2 (5 bases each). The CDR3 has 15 residues. The V and J ends lost 0 bases and 2 bases respectively, with 11 bases between them. Germline CDR1 reads MGHRA; CDR2 reads YSYEKL. CDR3 protein: CASSQDEGRPYEQYF. The CDR3 nucleotides read TGCGCCAGCAGCCAAGATGAGGGACGGCCCTACGAGCAGTACTTC.

The chain joins TRBV2 to TRBJ2-3, with D perhaps assigned TRBD1 or TRBD2 (5 bases each). Trimming shortened V by 7 bases and J by 3 bases, and 8 bases separated the two germline ends. The CDR3 length is 12 residues. Germline V gene lookup returns CDR1 SNHLY and CDR2 FYNNEI. The CDR3 spells CASKGPTDTQYF. CDR3 DNA sequence: TGTGCCAGCAAGGGACCTACAGATACGCAGTATTTT. Full variable domain (rest looked up from reference TRBV2 and TRBJ2-3): EPEVTQTPSHQVTQMGQEVILRCVPISNHLYFYWYRQILGQKVEFLVSFYNNEISEKSEIFDDQFSVERPDGSNFTLKIRSTKLEDSAMYFCASKGPTDTQYFGPGTRLTVL.

This sequence joins TRBV27 and TRBJ2-3, with 7 bases that match TRBD1. V lost 5 bases and J lost 2; bases outside the gene matches: 7. The CDR3 is 15 amino acids. The germline gives CDR1 MNHEY, CDR2 SMNVEV (reference sequence). The CDR3 DNA reads TGTGCCAGCAGTCCAGGGACAGCGGACACAGATACGCAGTATTTT. It encodes CASSPGTADTDTQYF.

This clonotype was counted only a few times. The chain couples TRBV14 to TRBJ1-1; no clear D. Trimming removed 4 bases at V and 2 bases at J, with 5 bases between. The CDR3 runs 12 residues. Germline CDR1 is SGHDN and CDR2 is FVKESK. CDR3 sequence (DNA): TGTGCCAGCAGCCGGTATAACACTGAAGCTTTCTTT. This gives the protein CASSRYNTEAFF.